This T cell receptor beta chain comes out of a study of beta chain features in type 1 diabetes. Overall study results and limits: There was a moderate but significant shortening of TCRB CDR3s in all four CD4+ subsets of Type 1 diabetes patients.

The V gene end was trimmed by 2 bases and the J gene end by 5 bases; junction bases not matched to a gene: 17. The CDR3 spans 18 residues. Per the germline V gene, CDR1 is SGHRS and CDR2 is YFSETQ. A note on this clone: The antigen remains undetermined.

The investigators reverse transcribed all of the isolated RNA, so they sequenced expressed TCRB transcripts. Assay used: immunoSEQ multiplex PCR; TCRdb lists only in-frame clones, some missing. The table records hundreds of thousands of clones, about 12% of them present only once. The chain links TRBV5-1 to TRBJ2-5; 8 bases agree with TRBD1. The sample consisted of naive CD4+ T cells from blood. The receptor was derived from a woman younger than 30 with type 1 diabetes. The CDR3 is CASSFRALRTGSRETQYF. CDR3 bases: TGCGCCAGCAGCTTCCGTGCCCTTAGGACAGGGAGTCGGGAGACCCAGTACTTC. The variable domain in full, with the rest retrieved from reference TRBV5-1 and TRBJ2-5, is KAGVTQTPRYLIKTRGQQVTLSCSPISGHRSVSWYQQTPGQGLQFLFEYFSETQRNKGNFPGRFSGRQFSNSRSEMNVSTLELGDSALYLCASSFRALRTGSRETQYFGPGTRLLVL.